This T cell receptor (beta chain) was found in a study of T cell repertoires in cytomegalovirus infection. Germline loops: CDR1 SGHVS, CDR2 FNYEAQ. Germline trimming cut 6 bases from V and 1 base from J; bases unmatched to any gene: 2. CDR3 size: 15 residues. TCRdb fed the reads into MiXCR, producing one record per CDR3 protein. Of fewer than 85,000 distinct CDR3 sequences listed, 45% to 55% are singletons. Study outcomes and limitations: Dominant in the ex vivo response were TCR beta clonotypes restricted by HLA-C and specific for CMV. Totalled public TCR beta family frequency picked out people who carried CMV plus the relevant HLA.

This clonotype has just a few counts. Antigen specificity is unknown. This clonotype originated in a human donor in good health (CMV status not recorded). Some clones in this sample may be carry-over from other donors' samples. Material: CD8+ T cells from cultured PBMCs, obtained from culture after CMV antigen stimulation. The chain has TRBV7-6 and TRBJ2-3; 12 bases agree with TRBD2. The CDR3 DNA is TGTGCCAGCAGTCGGACTAGCGGGGGCACAGATACGCAGTATTTT. Translated, it gives CASSRTSGGTDTQYF.